This T cell receptor (beta chain) was profiled in a study of siplizumab effects on memory and regulatory T cells. With 5 bases clipped from V and 6 bases from J, the junction kept 3 bases outside the gene matches. Germline values: CDR1 LNHDA, CDR2 SQIVND (reference sequence). The CDR3 has 13 residues. The protocol was immunoSEQ multiplex PCR, while the TCRdb copy is restricted to in-frame clones and leaves out a portion. The sample has about 82,000 clones, around 90% seen once. Sequencing was performed on Tregs sorted from blood. The receptor comes from a human donor in good health. This rearrangement joins TRBV19 to TRBJ1-5; 8 bases line up with TRBD1. DNA of the CDR3: TGTGCCAGTAGTGTCAGGGGGCCTCAGCCCCAGCATTTT. Its protein product is CASSVRGPQPQHF.